The next 3 T cell receptor beta chains were all read from a single sample in a study of blood T cells in healthy people across ages. Primed by a sample-barcoded 5' primer and a J-beta primer mix, a second PCR proceeded for about 7 to 11 cycles. Each CDR3 protein gets one entry after TCRdb re-called the 5' RACE reads with MiXCR. The table has approximately 800,000 distinct CDR3 sequences, 35% to 40% seen once. The sequencing input was blood. Receptors originate from a young man in good health.

This clonotype was observed many times. V is TRBV12-3 or TRBV12-4 and J is TRBJ2-1; 8 bases map to TRBD2. V shed 8 bases, J shed 5 bases, and the junction held 8 bases outside the gene matches. CDR3 length equals 14 residues. In nucleotides, the CDR3 is TGTGCCAGCCTCCCGGGTAGCGGGGACAATGAGCAGTTCTTC. This gives the protein CASLPGSGDNEQFF.

J is TRBJ1-4 and V is TRBV7-2, with D unclear. Germline V gene lookup returns CDR1 SGHTA and CDR2 FQGNSA. CDR3 size: 14 residues. V gave up 2 bases and J gave up 8 bases, with 12 bases separating them. The CDR3 bases are TGTGCCAGCAGCTTAAATCTGGGGTTCGAAAAACTGTTTTTT. Encoded protein: CASSLNLGFEKLFF.

V is TRBV7-9 and J is TRBJ2-7, with D perhaps being TRBD1 or TRBD2 (5 bases each). The CDR3 length is 16 residues. Trimming took off 2 bases at V and 2 bases at J, with 16 bases between the two ends. Germline V CDR1 and CDR2: SEHNR, FQNEAQ (reference sequence). DNA for the CDR3: TGTGCCAGCAGCTTAAAGTCCGGGACGCTTACCTACGAGCAGTACTTC. Protein product: CASSLKSGTLTYEQYF.